In this sample, the clone carrying this T cell receptor (beta chain) turned up many times. Antigen unknown. The source of the sample is a study of early T cells in non-severe SARS-CoV-2 infection. Looking at the study overall: Sequencing targeted bulk RNA from unsorted whole blood, leaving chains unpaired.

Each cDNA molecule carried a unique molecular identifier. TCRdb re-called the 5' RACE reads with MiXCR, one entry per CDR3 protein. The sample has roughly 43,000 distinct CDR3 sequences; almost 5.5% are singletons. General study findings and limits: VDJdb matching skewed toward anti-spike CD8 responses, missing private and CD4 specificities.

The length of the CDR3 is 15 residues. The germline V gene has CDR1 SGDLS and CDR2 YYNGEE. V shed 4 bases and J 4 bases; nucleotides not matched to a gene: 8. This sequence originates from an adult who was a healthcare worker with PCR-confirmed SARS-CoV-2 infection or an uninfected control (not recorded which). This sequence joins TRBV9 and TRBJ2-1, with 7 bases that match TRBD2. The material sequenced was whole blood, taken at baseline. This chain's CDR3 is CASSPASGPYNEQFF. The CDR3 DNA follows: TGTGCCAGCAGCCCAGCTAGCGGACCTTACAATGAGCAGTTCTTC.